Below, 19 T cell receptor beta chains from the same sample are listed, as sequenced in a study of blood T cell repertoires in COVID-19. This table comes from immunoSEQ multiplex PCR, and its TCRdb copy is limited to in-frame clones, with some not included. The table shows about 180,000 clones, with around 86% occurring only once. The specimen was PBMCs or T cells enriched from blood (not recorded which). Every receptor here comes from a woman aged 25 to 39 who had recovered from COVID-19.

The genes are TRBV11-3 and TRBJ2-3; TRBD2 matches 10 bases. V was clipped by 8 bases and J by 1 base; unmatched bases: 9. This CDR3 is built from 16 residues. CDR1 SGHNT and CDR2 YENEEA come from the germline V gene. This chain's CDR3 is CASVKREGRGTDTQYF. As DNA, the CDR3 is TGTGCCAGCGTTAAGCGGGAGGGCCGGGGCACAGATACGCAGTATTTT.

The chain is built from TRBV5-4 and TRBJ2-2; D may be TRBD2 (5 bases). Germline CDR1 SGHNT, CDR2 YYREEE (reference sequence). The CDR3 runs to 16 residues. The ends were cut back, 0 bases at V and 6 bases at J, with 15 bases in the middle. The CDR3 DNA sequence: TGTGCCAGCAGCTTGGCTATGGGAGAAGGAGCCGGGGAGCTGTTTTTT. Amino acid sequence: CASSLAMGEGAGELFF.

The CDR3 loop reads CAWSVQEKLFF. CDR3 nucleotide sequence: TGTGCCTGGAGTGTCCAGGAAAAACTGTTTTTT. V is TRBV30 and J is TRBJ1-4; D is ambiguous. The CDR3 contains 11 residues. CDR1 is GTSNPN, CDR2 SVGIG, per germline (reference sequence). V was shortened by 0 bases and J by 8 bases, with 4 bases between the two germline ends. Filled out from reference TRBV30 and TRBJ1-4, the complete variable domain reads SQTIHQWPATLVQPVGSPLSLECTVEGTSNPNLYWYRQAAGRGLQLLFYSVGIGQISSEVPQNLSASRPQDRQFILSSKKLLLSDSGFYLCAWSVQEKLFFGSGTQLSVL.

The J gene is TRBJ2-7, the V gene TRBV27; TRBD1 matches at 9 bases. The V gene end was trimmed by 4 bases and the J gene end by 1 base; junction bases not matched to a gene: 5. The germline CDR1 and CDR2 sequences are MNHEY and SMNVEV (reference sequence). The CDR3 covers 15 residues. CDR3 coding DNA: TGTGCCAGCAGTTACATCGGGACAGGGTCCTACGAGCAGTACTTC. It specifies CASSYIGTGSYEQYF.

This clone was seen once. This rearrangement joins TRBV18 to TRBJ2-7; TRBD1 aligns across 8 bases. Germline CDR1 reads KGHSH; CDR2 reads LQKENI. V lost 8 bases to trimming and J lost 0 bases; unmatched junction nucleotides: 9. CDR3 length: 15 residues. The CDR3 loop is CASQSRGTGSYEQYF. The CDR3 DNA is TGTGCCAGCCAATCCCGAGGGACAGGCTCCTACGAGCAGTACTTC. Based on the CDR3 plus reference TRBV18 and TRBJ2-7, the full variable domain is NAGVMQNPRHLVRRRGQEARLRCSPMKGHSHVYWYRQLPEEGLKFMVYLQKENIIDESGMPKERFSAEFPKEGPSILRIQQVVRGDSAAYFCASQSRGTGSYEQYFGPGTRLTVT.

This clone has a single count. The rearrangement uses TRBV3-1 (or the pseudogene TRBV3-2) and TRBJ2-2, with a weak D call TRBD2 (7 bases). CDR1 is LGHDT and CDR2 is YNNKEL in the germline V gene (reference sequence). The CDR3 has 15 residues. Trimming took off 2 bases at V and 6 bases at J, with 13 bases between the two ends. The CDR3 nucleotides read TGTGCCAGCAGCCAAAATGGGGGGGCAGCCGGGGAGCTGTTTTTT. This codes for CASSQNGGAAGELFF.

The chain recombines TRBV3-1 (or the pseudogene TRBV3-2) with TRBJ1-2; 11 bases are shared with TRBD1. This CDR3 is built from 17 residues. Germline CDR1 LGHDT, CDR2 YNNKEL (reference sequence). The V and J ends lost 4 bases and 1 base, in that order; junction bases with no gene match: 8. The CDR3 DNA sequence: TGTGCCAGCAGCCCCCGGGACAGGGGGGTTTATAACTATGGCTACACCTTC. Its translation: CASSPRDRGVYNYGYTF.

Here the CDR3 reads CASSLRTSSYNEQFF. In nucleotides, the CDR3 is TGTGCCAGCAGCTTGAGGACTAGCAGCTACAATGAGCAGTTCTTC. The V gene is TRBV9, the J gene TRBJ2-1; the match to TRBD2 covers 8 bases. The CDR3 runs to 15 residues. Per germline, CDR1 SGDLS and CDR2 YYNGEE. With 4 bases clipped from V and 3 bases from J, the junction kept 6 bases outside the gene matches.

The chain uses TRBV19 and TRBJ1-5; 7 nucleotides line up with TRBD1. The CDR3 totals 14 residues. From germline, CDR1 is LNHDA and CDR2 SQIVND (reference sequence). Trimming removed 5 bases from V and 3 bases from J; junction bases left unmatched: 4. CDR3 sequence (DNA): TGTGCCAGTAGTCCGGACAGGTTCAATCAGCCCCAGCATTTT. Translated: CASSPDRFNQPQHF.

CDR3 sequence reads: CASSFATGGTGANVLTF. For the CDR3, the DNA is TGTGCCAGCAGCTTTGCGACAGGGGGCACTGGGGCCAACGTCCTGACTTTC. The chain has TRBV7-9 and TRBJ2-6; 10 nucleotides line up with TRBD1. The V gene's germline CDR1 is SEHNR and CDR2 FQNEAQ (reference sequence). CDR3 size: 17 residues. V dropped 3 bases and J dropped 2; count of bases not matched to a gene: 4.

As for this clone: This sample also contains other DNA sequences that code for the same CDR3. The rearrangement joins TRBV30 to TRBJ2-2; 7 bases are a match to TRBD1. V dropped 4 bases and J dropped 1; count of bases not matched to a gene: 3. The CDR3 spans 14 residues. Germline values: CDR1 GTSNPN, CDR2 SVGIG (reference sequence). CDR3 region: CAWTDRENTGELFF. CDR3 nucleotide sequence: TGTGCCTGGACCGACAGGGAGAACACCGGGGAGCTGTTTTTT.

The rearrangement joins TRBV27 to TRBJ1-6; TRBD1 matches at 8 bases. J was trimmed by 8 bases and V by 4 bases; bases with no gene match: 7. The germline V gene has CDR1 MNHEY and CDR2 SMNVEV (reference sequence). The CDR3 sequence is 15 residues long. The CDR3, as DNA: TGTGCCAGCAGTTCCAGGGGGCCTGGGTATTCACCCCTCCACTTT. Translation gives CASSSRGPGYSPLHF.

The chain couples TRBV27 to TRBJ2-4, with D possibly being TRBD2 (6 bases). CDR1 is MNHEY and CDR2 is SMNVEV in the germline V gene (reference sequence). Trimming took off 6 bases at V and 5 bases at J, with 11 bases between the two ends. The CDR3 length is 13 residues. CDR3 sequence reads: CASRRGGENIQYF. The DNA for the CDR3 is TGTGCCAGCAGGCGGGGAGGTGAAAACATTCAGTACTTC.

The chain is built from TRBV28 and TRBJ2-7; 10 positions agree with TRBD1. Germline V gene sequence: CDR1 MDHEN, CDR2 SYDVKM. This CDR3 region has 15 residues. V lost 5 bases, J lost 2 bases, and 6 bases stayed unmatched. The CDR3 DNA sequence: TGTGCCAGCAGTCACTCAGGACAGGGGGCCTACGAGCAGTACTTC. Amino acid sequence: CASSHSGQGAYEQYF.

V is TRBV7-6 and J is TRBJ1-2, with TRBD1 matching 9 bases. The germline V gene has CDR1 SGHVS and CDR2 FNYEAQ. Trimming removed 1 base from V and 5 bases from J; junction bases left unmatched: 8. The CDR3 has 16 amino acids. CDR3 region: CASSLGKQGAGYGYTF. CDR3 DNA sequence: TGTGCCAGCAGCTTAGGAAAACAGGGGGCAGGTTATGGCTACACCTTC.

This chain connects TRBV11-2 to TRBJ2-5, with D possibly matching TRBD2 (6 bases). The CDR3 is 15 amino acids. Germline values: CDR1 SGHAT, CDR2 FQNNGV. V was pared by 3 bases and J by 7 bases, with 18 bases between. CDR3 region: CASSFSQGSGATQYF. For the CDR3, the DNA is TGTGCCAGCAGCTTTTCCCAAGGTAGCGGAGCGACCCAGTACTTC.

This CDR3 is CASSIPTPAYNEQFF. The CDR3 region has the DNA TGTGCCAGTAGTATCCCTACTCCGGCCTACAATGAGCAGTTCTTC. The rearrangement uses TRBV19 and TRBJ2-1; unclear D gene. Germline V lookup: CDR1 LNHDA, CDR2 SQIVND (reference sequence). V was shortened by 3 bases and J by 2 bases, with 11 bases between the two germline ends. The CDR3 covers 15 residues.

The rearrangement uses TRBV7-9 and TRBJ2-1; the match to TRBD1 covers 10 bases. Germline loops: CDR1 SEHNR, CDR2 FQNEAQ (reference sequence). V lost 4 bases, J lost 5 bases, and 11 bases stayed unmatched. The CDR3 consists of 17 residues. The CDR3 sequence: CASSSSGQGIGDNEQFF. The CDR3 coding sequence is TGTGCCAGCAGCTCCTCGGGACAGGGGATTGGAGACAATGAGCAGTTCTTC.

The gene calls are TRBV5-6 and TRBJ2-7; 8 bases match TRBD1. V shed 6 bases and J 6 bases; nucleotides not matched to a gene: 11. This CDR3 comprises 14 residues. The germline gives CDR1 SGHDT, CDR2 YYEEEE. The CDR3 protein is CASTDDRGLSEQYF. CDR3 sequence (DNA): TGTGCCAGCACCGACGACAGGGGTTTAAGCGAGCAGTACTTC.